This TCR beta chain was sequenced for a study of T cell responses to AZD1222 COVID-19 vaccine. V was shortened by 4 bases and J by 0 bases, with 10 bases between the two germline ends. Germline V gene data show CDR1 as SGHTA and CDR2 as FQGTGA. The CDR3 is 15 amino acids. TCRdb's copy holds only in-frame clones and misses some; the assay was immunoSEQ multiplex PCR. The sample holds 110,000 to 150,000 clones, about 91% seen once. As regards this clone: Its antigen is not known.

Study results and limitations: Females outnumbered males among donors, who were mostly white British; clonal diversity was possibly underestimated. Spike-specific TCR repertoires showed rising breadth and depth after two AZD1222 doses.

This chain joins TRBV7-3 and TRBJ1-3; D unclear. The origin of this receptor is an adult in good health. The starting material was peripheral blood, obtained on day 0 of AZD1222 vaccination. CDR3 in amino acids: CASSSDPGSGNTIYF. CDR3 bases: TGTGCCAGCAGCTCCGACCCGGGCTCTGGAAACACCATATATTTT.